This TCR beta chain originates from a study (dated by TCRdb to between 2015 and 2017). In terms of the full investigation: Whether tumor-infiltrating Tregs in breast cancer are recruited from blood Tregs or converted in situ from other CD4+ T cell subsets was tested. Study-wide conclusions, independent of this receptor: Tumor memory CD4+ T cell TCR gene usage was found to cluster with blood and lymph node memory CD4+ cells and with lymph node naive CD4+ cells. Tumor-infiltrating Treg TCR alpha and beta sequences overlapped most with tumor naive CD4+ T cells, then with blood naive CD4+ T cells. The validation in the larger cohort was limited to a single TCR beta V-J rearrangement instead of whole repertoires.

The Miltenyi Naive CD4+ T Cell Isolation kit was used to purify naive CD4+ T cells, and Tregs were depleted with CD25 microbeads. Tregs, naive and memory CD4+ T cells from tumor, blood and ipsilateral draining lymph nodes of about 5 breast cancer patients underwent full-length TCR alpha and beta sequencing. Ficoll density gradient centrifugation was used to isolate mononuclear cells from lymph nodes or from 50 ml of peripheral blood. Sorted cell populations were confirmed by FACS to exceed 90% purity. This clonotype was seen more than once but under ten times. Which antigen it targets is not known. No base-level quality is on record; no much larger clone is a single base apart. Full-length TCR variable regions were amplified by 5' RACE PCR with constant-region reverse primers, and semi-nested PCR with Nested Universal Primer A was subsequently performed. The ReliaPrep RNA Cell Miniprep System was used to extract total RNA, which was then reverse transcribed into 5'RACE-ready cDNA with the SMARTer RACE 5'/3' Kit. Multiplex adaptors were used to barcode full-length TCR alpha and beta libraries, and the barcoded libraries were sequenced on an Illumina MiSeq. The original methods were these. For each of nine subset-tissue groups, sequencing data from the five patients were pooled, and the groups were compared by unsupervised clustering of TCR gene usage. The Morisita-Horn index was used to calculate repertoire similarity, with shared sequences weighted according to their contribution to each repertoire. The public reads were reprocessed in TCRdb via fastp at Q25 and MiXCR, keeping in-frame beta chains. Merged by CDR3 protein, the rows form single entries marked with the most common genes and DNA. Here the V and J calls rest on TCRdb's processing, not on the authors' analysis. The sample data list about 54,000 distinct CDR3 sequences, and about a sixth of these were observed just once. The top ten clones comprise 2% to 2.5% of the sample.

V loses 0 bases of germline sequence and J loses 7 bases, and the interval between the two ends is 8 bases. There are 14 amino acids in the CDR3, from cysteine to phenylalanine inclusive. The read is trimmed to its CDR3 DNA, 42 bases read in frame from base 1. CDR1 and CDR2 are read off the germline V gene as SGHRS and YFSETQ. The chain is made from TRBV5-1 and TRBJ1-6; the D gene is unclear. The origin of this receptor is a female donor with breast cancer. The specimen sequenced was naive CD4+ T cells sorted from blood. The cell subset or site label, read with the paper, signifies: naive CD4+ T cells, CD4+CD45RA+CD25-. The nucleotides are TGCGCCAGCAGCTTGGGGGCAGGCAATTCACCCCTCCACTTT. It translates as CASSLGAGNSPLHF.